Following are 14 T cell receptor beta chains from one sample sequenced in a study of a mutant IDH1 vaccine in newly diagnosed glioma. The antigens for these receptors are not known. Indicated time point: week 5, during vaccination. A 20-mer mutant IDH1 peptide at 300 ug was injected subcutaneously with topical imiquimod. Profiling relied on immunoSEQ multiplex PCR, and the TCRdb table lists in-frame clones only, not all of them. The table shows under 70,000 clones, with around 81% occurring only once. Material: PBMCs, obtained from a glioma patient whose treatment included an IDH1 peptide vaccine. These receptors all come from a man aged 30 to 45 with glioma.

The rearrangement uses TRBV6-5 and TRBJ1-1; D is unresolved. Germline values: CDR1 MNHEY, CDR2 SVGAGI. Trimming took 2 bases from V and 0 from J, leaving 10 bases between them. This CDR3 contains 15 residues. The CDR3 spells CASSYGGSMNTEAFF. CDR3 nucleotides: TGTGCCAGCAGTTACGGAGGCAGCATGAACACTGAAGCTTTCTTT.

This rearrangement joins TRBV9 to TRBJ2-5, with D hard to call. The DNA end lines up better with TRBJ2-7; the J call may be wrong. Germline CDR1 is SGDLS and CDR2 is YYNGEE. The CDR3 contains 17 residues. CDR3 sequence (DNA): TGTGCCAGCAGCGCCCATTCTATCGTCGGCAGCTCCTACGAGCAGTACTTC. Its protein is CASSAHSIVGSSYEQYF.

V gene TRBV5-4 combines with J gene TRBJ2-7; 9 positions agree with TRBD2. V was clipped by 0 bases and J by 2 bases; unmatched bases: 3. This CDR3 region has 15 residues. Germline V gives CDR1 SGHNT, CDR2 YYREEE (reference sequence). CDR3 region: CASSLEASGAYEQYF. DNA for the CDR3: TGTGCCAGCAGCTTGGAGGCTAGCGGGGCCTACGAGCAGTACTTC. Full variable domain (missing parts from reference TRBV5-4 and TRBJ2-7): ETGVTQSPTHLIKTRGQQVTLRCSSQSGHNTVSWYQQALGQGPQFIFQYYREEENGRGNFPPRFSGLQFPNYSSELNVNALELDDSALYLCASSLEASGAYEQYFGPGTRLTVT.

The rearrangement links TRBV5-6 to TRBJ2-1; TRBD1 aligns across 9 bases. With 3 bases clipped from V and 7 bases from J, the junction kept 5 bases outside the gene matches. Germline V gene lookup returns CDR1 SGHDT and CDR2 YYEEEE. This CDR3 region has 14 residues. CDR3 nucleotide sequence: TGTGCCAGCAGCTCTGGGACAGGGACGAATGAGCAGTTCTTC. Encoded protein: CASSSGTGTNEQFF.

J is TRBJ1-1 and V is TRBV6-5; D gene ambiguous. CDR1 and CDR2 from the germline V gene are MNHEY and SVGAGI. The ends were cut back, 2 bases at V and 1 base at J, with 8 bases in the middle. The CDR3 covers 14 residues. CDR3 amino acids: CASSYGEGNTEAFF. CDR3 in DNA: TGTGCCAGCAGTTACGGGGAGGGGAACACTGAAGCTTTCTTT.

The V gene is TRBV19, the J gene TRBJ1-4; no clear D. CDR3 length: 14 residues. The germline gives CDR1 LNHDA, CDR2 SQIVND (reference sequence). Trimming removed 5 bases from V and 3 bases from J, with 10 bases in between. The CDR3: CASSLSSANEKLFF. CDR3 DNA: TGTGCCAGTAGTCTCAGTTCAGCTAATGAAAAACTGTTTTTT.

The J gene is TRBJ2-5, the V gene TRBV15; either TRBD1 or TRBD2 may supply D (5 bases each). Trimming took off 0 bases at V and 4 bases at J, with 12 bases between the two ends. CDR1 LNHNV and CDR2 YYDKDF come from the germline V gene (reference sequence). This CDR3 is 15 amino acids long. This CDR3 reads CATSRDGTRGETQYF. CDR3 DNA sequence: TGTGCCACCAGCAGAGATGGGACCCGGGGAGAGACCCAGTACTTC. Drawing the rest from reference TRBV15 and TRBJ2-5, the complete variable domain is DAMVIQNPRYQVTQFGKPVTLSCSQTLNHNVMYWYQQKSSQAPKLLFHYYDKDFNNEADTPDNFQSRRPNTSFCFLDIRSPGLGDTAMYLCATSRDGTRGETQYFGPGTRLLVL.

V usage is TRBV28 and J usage is TRBJ2-1; D is undetermined. Germline CDR1 is MDHEN and CDR2 is SYDVKM. Trimming took 7 bases from V and 8 from J, leaving 21 bases between them. This CDR3 comprises 15 residues. The CDR3 DNA is TGTGCCAGCACCGTCCGGAGTCTCATCAATTATGAGCAGTTCTTC. Translated: CASTVRSLINYEQFF.

V usage is TRBV5-8 and J usage is TRBJ1-5, with D perhaps TRBD1 (5 bases). Trimming shortened V by 3 bases and J by 4 bases, and 11 bases separated the two germline ends. Looked up from germline, CDR1 is SGHTS and CDR2 is YDEGEE. This CDR3 region has 14 residues. The CDR3 DNA reads as TGTGCCAGCAGCTCGTCAGGGAATAATCAGCCCCAGCATTTT. Its protein product is CASSSSGNNQPQHF.

The chain joins TRBV2 to TRBJ1-2; a weak D match, TRBD1 (5 bases). Per the germline V gene, CDR1 is SNHLY and CDR2 is FYNNEI. Trimming stripped 3 bases from V and 3 bases from J, with 14 bases between. The CDR3 is made up of 15 amino acids. The CDR3 bases are TGTGCCAGCAGTGAGACCCGGGGGAACGACTATGGCTACACCTTC. Translating gives CASSETRGNDYGYTF. The variable domain in full, completed from reference TRBV2 and TRBJ1-2, reads EPEVTQTPSHQVTQMGQEVILRCVPISNHLYFYWYRQILGQKVEFLVSFYNNEISEKSEIFDDQFSVERPDGSNFTLKIRSTKLEDSAMYFCASSETRGNDYGYTFGSGTRLTVV.

This rearrangement joins TRBV19 to TRBJ1-1; tentative D call: TRBD1 (5 bases). Germline CDR1 reads LNHDA; CDR2 reads SQIVND (reference sequence). The CDR3 covers 16 residues. Trimming removed 7 bases from V and 3 bases from J, with 21 bases in between. In DNA, the CDR3 is TGTGCCAGTATATGGCAGGGCGGTAGAGTGGACACTGAAGCTTTCTTT. Protein sequence: CASIWQGGRVDTEAFF.

The CDR3 region is CATSPETPGDYEQYF. CDR3 DNA: TGTGCCACCAGCCCCGAGACTCCCGGGGACTACGAGCAGTACTTC. The V and J genes are TRBV15 and TRBJ2-7; D perhaps matches TRBD2 (5 bases). The CDR3 sequence is 15 residues long. The germline CDR1 and CDR2 sequences are LNHNV and YYDKDF (reference sequence). V was cut by 5 bases and J by 3 bases, with 17 bases left in between.

The CDR3 nucleotides read TGTGCCAGCTCACCACGGCTGACAGGGGTAACCTACGAGCAGTACTTC. It encodes CASSPRLTGVTYEQYF. The chain uses TRBV18 and TRBJ2-7; 8 nucleotides align to TRBD1. Trimming took 1 base from V and 2 from J; bases not matched to a gene: 7. Germline V lookup: CDR1 KGHSH, CDR2 LQKENI. The CDR3 sequence is 16 residues long.

The genes are TRBV18 and TRBJ2-1; 7 bases agree with TRBD1. Germline trimming cut 1 base from V and 1 base from J; bases unmatched to any gene: 4. The CDR3 totals 16 residues. Germline V gives CDR1 KGHSH, CDR2 LQKENI. CDR3 sequence: CASSPQRQGSYNEQFF. The CDR3 bases are TGTGCCAGCTCACCACAGAGACAGGGTTCCTACAATGAGCAGTTCTTC.